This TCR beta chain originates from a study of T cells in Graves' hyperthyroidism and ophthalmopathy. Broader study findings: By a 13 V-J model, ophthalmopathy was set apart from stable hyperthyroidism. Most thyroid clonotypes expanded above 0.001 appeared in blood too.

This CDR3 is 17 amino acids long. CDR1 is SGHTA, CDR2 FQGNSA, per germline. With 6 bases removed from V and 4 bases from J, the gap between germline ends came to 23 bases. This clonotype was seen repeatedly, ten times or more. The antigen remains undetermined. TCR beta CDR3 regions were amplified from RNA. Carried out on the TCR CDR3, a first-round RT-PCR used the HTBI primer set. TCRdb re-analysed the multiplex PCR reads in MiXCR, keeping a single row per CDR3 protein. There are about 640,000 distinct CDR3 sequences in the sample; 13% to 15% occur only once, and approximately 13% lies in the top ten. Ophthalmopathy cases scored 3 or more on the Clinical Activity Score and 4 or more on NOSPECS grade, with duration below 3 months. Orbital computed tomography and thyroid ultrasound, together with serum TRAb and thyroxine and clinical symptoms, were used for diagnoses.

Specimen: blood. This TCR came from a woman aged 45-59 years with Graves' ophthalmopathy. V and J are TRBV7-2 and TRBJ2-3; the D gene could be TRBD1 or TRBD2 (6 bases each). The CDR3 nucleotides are TGTGCCAGCAGACAGGGCCTACCCGGTAGCGGACCAGATACGCAGTATTTT. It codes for CASRQGLPGSGPDTQYF. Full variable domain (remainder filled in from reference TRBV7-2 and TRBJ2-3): GAGVSQSPSNKVTEKGKDVELRCDPISGHTALYWYRQSLGQGLEFLIYFQGNSAPDKSGLPSDRFSAERTGGSVSTLTIQRTQQEDSAVYLCASRQGLPGSGPDTQYFGPGTRLTVL.